One sample yielded the 32 T cell receptor beta chains listed below, sequenced in a study of blood T cell repertoires in COVID-19. Data came from immunoSEQ multiplex PCR; TCRdb stores just in-frame clones and leaves some out. The sample holds around 260,000 clones, about 80% seen once. Sequences were obtained from peripheral blood. These receptors originate from a person between 65 and 79 years old with COVID-19, enrolled during active disease.

Points on this clone: Other DNA sequences from this sample encode an identical CDR3 as well. The chain uses TRBV11-3 and TRBJ2-2, with TRBD2 matching over 11 bases. Unmatched junction bases numbered 4, after V lost 5 bases and J lost 2 bases. CDR1 and CDR2 from the germline V gene are SGHNT and YENEEA. There are 16 residues in the CDR3. The CDR3 DNA sequence: TGTGCCAGCAGCCCCGGGACTAGCGGAAACACCGGGGAGCTGTTTTTT. Translation: CASSPGTSGNTGELFF.

With respect to this clone: One junction end does not reproduce the germline sequence, and a read error may be involved. The chain has TRBV5-6 and TRBJ2-3; D call uncertain. Per the germline V gene, CDR1 is SGHDT and CDR2 is YYEEEE. The CDR3 sequence is 13 residues long. Here the CDR3 DNA reads TGTGCCAGCAGTTTGGGCGGCACAGATACGCAGTATTTT. Protein product: CASSLGGTDTQYF.

CDR3 nucleotide sequence: TGCGCCAGCAGCTGGAAGGGGGGGAGCACAGATACGCAGTATTTT. Its protein is CASSWKGGSTDTQYF. The chain has TRBV5-1 and TRBJ2-3; the D gene is possibly TRBD2 (7 bases). The CDR3 contains 15 residues. V gave up 3 bases and J gave up 0 bases, with 11 bases separating them. Germline CDR1 is SGHRS and CDR2 is YFSETQ.

The chain uses TRBV9 and TRBJ1-3; 8 nucleotides align to TRBD1. Unmatched junction bases numbered 9, after V lost 3 bases and J lost 1 base. CDR1 and CDR2 (germline): SGDLS, YYNGEE. This CDR3 region has 17 residues. The CDR3 region is CASSEEGDRFSGNTIYF. The CDR3 DNA reads TGTGCCAGCAGCGAGGAGGGGGACAGGTTTTCTGGAAACACCATATATTTT. Drawing the rest from reference TRBV9 and TRBJ1-3, the complete variable domain is DSGVTQTPKHLITATGQRVTLRCSPRSGDLSVYWYQQSLDQGLQFLIQYYNGEERAKGNILERFSAQQFPDLHSELNLSSLELGDSALYFCASSEEGDRFSGNTIYFGEGSWLTVV.

The chain couples TRBV11-2 to TRBJ1-2; D gene unclear. CDR1 and CDR2 from the germline V gene are SGHAT and FQNNGV. The length of the CDR3 is 17 residues. The ends were cut back, 1 base at V and 0 bases at J, with 15 bases in the middle. CDR3 nucleotide sequence: TGTGCCAGCAGCTTAGCAGGAGGCGGGTCCACTAACTATGGCTACACCTTC. Protein sequence: CASSLAGGGSTNYGYTF.

The chain joins TRBV2 to TRBJ2-7, with unresolved D. The germline CDR1 and CDR2 sequences are SNHLY and FYNNEI. The CDR3 has 14 residues. V was trimmed by 4 bases and J by 0 bases, leaving 10 bases between them. The CDR3 DNA reads TGTGCCAGCAGTGTTAACGGGTACTCCTACGAGCAGTACTTC. Protein: CASSVNGYSYEQYF.

The chain uses TRBV28 and TRBJ1-1; the match to TRBD1 covers 8 bases. CDR1 MDHEN and CDR2 SYDVKM come from the germline V gene. This CDR3 contains 17 residues. V shed 3 bases, J shed 2 bases, and the junction held 11 bases outside the gene matches. This chain's CDR3 is CASSFWQGAMGNTEAFF. The CDR3 DNA reads TGTGCCAGCAGTTTCTGGCAGGGGGCGATGGGAAACACTGAAGCTTTCTTT.

The chain combines TRBV7-3 with TRBJ2-3; D is possibly TRBD1 (5 bases). The V and J ends lost 1 base and 0 bases respectively, with 8 bases between them. Germline V gene lookup returns CDR1 SGHTA and CDR2 FQGTGA. This CDR3 is 15 amino acids long. In DNA form, the CDR3 reads TGTGCCAGCAGCTTAAGTGACAGAAGCACAGATACGCAGTATTTT. Its translation is CASSLSDRSTDTQYF.

This clone was seen more than once but under ten times. V is TRBV2 and J is TRBJ2-2, with D unclear. The CDR3 loop spans 13 amino acids. Germline V gene sequence: CDR1 SNHLY, CDR2 FYNNEI. Trimming took 0 bases from V and 7 from J, leaving 6 bases between them. The CDR3 spells CASSEAGFGELFF. The CDR3 nucleotides are TGTGCCAGCAGTGAAGCGGGCTTCGGGGAGCTGTTTTTT.

V is TRBV5-4 and J is TRBJ2-2, with 10 positions matching TRBD1. The CDR3 contains 15 residues. Germline CDR1 and CDR2: SGHNT and YYREEE (reference sequence). J was trimmed by 3 bases and V by 6 bases; bases with no gene match: 5. CDR3 in amino acids: CASTRTGGHTGELFF. CDR3 nucleotides: TGTGCCAGCACCCGGACAGGGGGTCACACCGGGGAGCTGTTTTTT. Complete variable domain (other parts from reference TRBV5-4 and TRBJ2-2): ETGVTQSPTHLIKTRGQQVTLRCSSQSGHNTVSWYQQALGQGPQFIFQYYREEENGRGNFPPRFSGLQFPNYSSELNVNALELDDSALYLCASTRTGGHTGELFFGEGSRLTVL.

The chain couples TRBV25-1 to TRBJ2-5, with 8 nucleotides matching TRBD1. The germline V gene has CDR1 MGHDK and CDR2 SYGVNS. The CDR3 contains 14 residues. V shed 3 bases and J 8 bases; nucleotides not matched to a gene: 8. The CDR3 DNA follows: TGTGCCAGCAGTGAGTCATCGACAGGGGCCACCCAGTACTTC. It translates to CASSESSTGATQYF.

The chain recombines TRBV24-1 with TRBJ1-5; a possible D gene is TRBD1 (5 bases). The length of the CDR3 is 14 residues. Trimming left V 5 bases short and J 0 bases short, with 7 bases between. Germline CDR1 reads KGHDR; CDR2 reads SFDVKD. CDR3 bases: TGTGCCACCAGTGTAGGGGTTAGCAATCAGCCCCAGCATTTT. Protein: CATSVGVSNQPQHF.

This clone showed up just a few times. The chain has TRBV10-3 and TRBJ1-1, with 10 bases aligning to TRBD1. The CDR3 has 15 residues. Germline V CDR1 and CDR2: ENHRY, SYGVKD. Trimming cost V 8 bases and J 1 base; bases outside gene matches: 7. The CDR3 reads CAIRGTGATNTEAFF. CDR3 sequence (DNA): TGTGCCATCCGAGGGACAGGGGCGACGAACACTGAAGCTTTCTTT.

The chain uses TRBV10-3 and TRBJ2-1; possible D gene TRBD2, 6 bases. Trimming took 4 bases from V and 9 from J, leaving 19 bases between them. This CDR3 is built from 15 residues. Per the germline V gene, CDR1 is ENHRY and CDR2 is SYGVKD. The CDR3 is CAISGETSDMGEQFF. The CDR3 DNA follows: TGTGCCATCAGTGGTGAGACTAGTGACATGGGTGAGCAGTTCTTC.

The chain couples TRBV4-3 to TRBJ1-1; D not certain. The germline V gene has CDR1 LGHNA and CDR2 YSLEER. V gave up 1 base and J gave up 3 bases, with 12 bases separating them. This CDR3 spans 15 amino acids. CDR3 residues: CASSQGRGGDTEAFF. CDR3 in DNA: TGCGCCAGCAGCCAAGGACGGGGTGGGGACACTGAAGCTTTCTTT.

J is TRBJ1-5 and V is TRBV6-5; D possibly corresponds to TRBD1 (6 bases). This CDR3 region has 13 residues. Per germline, CDR1 MNHEY and CDR2 SVGAGI. Trimming removed 5 bases at V and 3 bases at J, with 8 bases between. CDR3 amino acids: CASSTGINQPQHF. For the CDR3, the DNA is TGTGCCAGCAGTACAGGGATCAATCAGCCCCAGCATTTT.

This clone was seen a few times. The gene calls are TRBV19 and TRBJ2-2; D call uncertain. Trimming left V 1 base short and J 7 bases short, with 10 bases between. The CDR3 has 14 amino acids. The germline CDR1 and CDR2 sequences are LNHDA and SQIVND (reference sequence). The CDR3 here is CASSIGGRGGELFF. The CDR3 DNA reads as TGTGCCAGTAGTATAGGCGGCCGTGGCGGGGAGCTGTTTTTT.

Only one count was recorded for this clone. The rearrangement joins TRBV18 to TRBJ1-5; 10 bases line up with TRBD1. Looked up from germline, CDR1 is KGHSH and CDR2 is LQKENI. The CDR3 sequence is 15 residues long. V lost 3 bases to trimming and J lost 6 bases; unmatched junction nucleotides: 5. The CDR3 sequence: CASSPETGGGQPQHF. In DNA form, the CDR3 reads TGTGCCAGCTCACCCGAGACAGGGGGCGGTCAGCCCCAGCATTTT.

The CDR3 is CASSTDPAFLTGELFF. The CDR3 DNA reads as TGTGCCAGCAGCACAGACCCGGCATTCTTGACCGGGGAGCTGTTTTTT. The chain links TRBV2 to TRBJ2-2; the D is unclear. This CDR3 contains 16 residues. The germline V gene has CDR1 SNHLY and CDR2 FYNNEI. Trimming pared 6 bases from V and 5 bases from J, leaving 19 bases between. The entire variable domain, with the rest obtained from reference TRBV2 and TRBJ2-2, is as follows: EPEVTQTPSHQVTQMGQEVILRCVPISNHLYFYWYRQILGQKVEFLVSFYNNEISEKSEIFDDQFSVERPDGSNFTLKIRSTKLEDSAMYFCASSTDPAFLTGELFFGEGSRLTVL.

The chain couples TRBV10-3 to TRBJ2-6; 10 bases fit TRBD1. The germline CDR1 and CDR2 sequences are ENHRY and SYGVKD. The ends lost 10 bases at V and 1 base at J; junction bases unmatched: 10. The CDR3 consists of 17 residues. CDR3 nucleotides: TGTGCCACCAATAGCCGGGGACAGGGGTCTGGGGCCAACGTCCTGACTTTC. Its protein product is CATNSRGQGSGANVLTF.

This clone was detected only once. The chain is built from TRBV30 and TRBJ2-2; D is ambiguous. V dropped 2 bases and J dropped 4 bases, with 5 bases sitting between them. There are 12 residues in the CDR3. Germline V gene data show CDR1 as GTSNPN and CDR2 as SVGIG (reference sequence). CDR3: CAWSLPTGELFF. The CDR3 DNA sequence: TGTGCCTGGAGTCTTCCCACCGGGGAGCTGTTTTTT.

This clone showed up just a few times. V gene TRBV9 combines with J gene TRBJ1-2; D is possibly TRBD1 (6 bases). V shed 5 bases and J shed 6 bases, with 17 bases lying between them. The germline gives CDR1 SGDLS, CDR2 YYNGEE. This CDR3 is built from 14 residues. The CDR3 DNA reads TGTGCCAGCAGTTCCCGGGCAGGGGTGAATGGCTACACCTTC. Encoded protein: CASSSRAGVNGYTF.

The genes are TRBV2 and TRBJ1-6; TRBD1 might be the D (5 bases). The CDR3 totals 16 residues. V was trimmed by 4 bases and J by 0 bases, leaving 10 bases between them. Per germline, CDR1 SNHLY and CDR2 FYNNEI. In nucleotides, the CDR3 is TGTGCCAGCAGTGGAAGCACAGGCTCCTATAATTCACCCCTCCACTTT. Translating it yields CASSGSTGSYNSPLHF.

The chain employs TRBV7-4 and TRBJ2-7; a weak D match, TRBD2 (6 bases). This CDR3 has 17 amino acids. The germline V gene has CDR1 SGHVT and CDR2 SQSDAQ. Trimming removed 5 bases from V and 5 bases from J, with 25 bases in between. CDR3 region: CASSETDPGGYYDEQYF. CDR3 nucleotide sequence: TGTGCCAGCAGCGAAACGGACCCCGGGGGTTATTACGACGAGCAGTACTTC.

V is TRBV7-9 and J is TRBJ1-1; 9 bases map to TRBD1. Per germline, CDR1 SEHNR and CDR2 FQNEAQ (reference sequence). CDR3 length: 15 amino acids. V lost 5 bases, J lost 5 bases, and 9 bases stayed unmatched. CDR3 amino acids: CASSQGDRVETEAFF. In DNA form, the CDR3 reads TGTGCCAGCAGCCAAGGGGACAGGGTCGAGACTGAAGCTTTCTTT.

The chain has TRBV5-1 and TRBJ2-7; D is unclear. CDR1 is SGHRS and CDR2 is YFSETQ in the germline V gene. V was pared by 4 bases and J by 7 bases, with 27 bases between. CDR3 length: 17 residues. CDR3 region: CASSPPKARSPGEEQYF. DNA for the CDR3: TGCGCCAGCAGCCCCCCCAAAGCCCGTAGCCCGGGTGAGGAGCAGTACTTC.

The genes are TRBV19 and TRBJ1-4, with 8 bases lining up with TRBD1. V shed 6 bases and J 11 bases; nucleotides not matched to a gene: 14. The CDR3 covers 15 residues. Germline V gene lookup returns CDR1 LNHDA and CDR2 SQIVND (reference sequence). The CDR3 DNA follows: TGTGCCAGTAGGGCCCCACAGGGGGAGTTCGGTAAACTGTTTTTT. It yields the protein CASRAPQGEFGKLFF.

V and J are TRBV7-3 and TRBJ1-2; TRBD1 agrees at 9 bases. The CDR3 spans 15 residues. Germline-derived CDR1 and CDR2 are SGHTA and FQGTGA. V lost 8 bases, J lost 8 bases, and 15 bases stayed unmatched. CDR3 residues: CASSSGGGQGEGYTF. CDR3 in DNA: TGTGCCAGCTCCTCGGGAGGGGGACAGGGCGAAGGCTACACCTTC.

The rearrangement joins TRBV10-3 to TRBJ2-1, with D possibly matching TRBD2 (7 bases). Germline V lookup: CDR1 ENHRY, CDR2 SYGVKD. This CDR3 region has 16 residues. V lost 3 bases and J lost 5, with 17 bases in between. The CDR3 coding sequence is TGTGCCATCAGTGATGCATCCCGGGGGGCCCACAATGAGCAGTTCTTC. It codes for CAISDASRGAHNEQFF.

This clone was detected only once. The chain is built from TRBV7-9 and TRBJ2-2; D not resolved. Germline loops: CDR1 SEHNR, CDR2 FQNEAQ (reference sequence). The V and J ends lost 3 bases and 1 base respectively, with 9 bases between them. CDR3 length equals 15 residues. The CDR3 here is CASSFLPGNTGELFF. DNA for the CDR3: TGTGCCAGCAGCTTTTTGCCGGGGAACACCGGGGAGCTGTTTTTT. The whole variable domain, remainder taken from reference TRBV7-9 and TRBJ2-2, is DTGVSQNPRHKITKRGQNVTFRCDPISEHNRLYWYRQTLGQGPEFLTYFQNEAQLEKSRLLSDRFSAERPKGSFSTLEIQRTEQGDSAMYLCASSFLPGNTGELFFGEGSRLTVL.

This clone was seen a single time. The chain recombines TRBV28 with TRBJ2-7; 7 positions agree with TRBD1. Per the germline V gene, CDR1 is MDHEN and CDR2 is SYDVKM. The CDR3 covers 13 residues. V lost 6 bases, J lost 5 bases, and 7 bases stayed unmatched. The CDR3, as DNA: TGTGCCAGCAGACGATCAGGGGGAGACGAGCAGTACTTC. Its protein product is CASRRSGGDEQYF.

This chain links TRBV19 with TRBJ1-3; 8 nucleotides align to TRBD1. Losses at the gene ends were 3 bases for V and 0 bases for J; bases not matched to a gene: 4. Germline V gene lookup returns CDR1 LNHDA and CDR2 SQIVND (reference sequence). The CDR3 length is 16 residues. DNA of the CDR3: TGTGCCAGTAGTATCGGACAGGGCCGCTCTGGAAACACCATATATTTT. This codes for CASSIGQGRSGNTIYF.